Following are 29 T cell receptor beta chains from one sample sequenced in a study of T cell responses to AZD1222 COVID-19 vaccine. TCRdb's table, derived via immunoSEQ multiplex PCR, lists solely in-frame clones and lacks some. Of approximately 92,000 clones listed, about nine tenths are singletons. The sample was peripheral blood, taken on day 0 of AZD1222 vaccination. The receptor source for this set is an adult in good health.

The rearrangement joins TRBV10-1 to TRBJ1-2, with 8 bases fitting TRBD1. In germline, CDR1 is WNHNN, CDR2 SYGVQD (reference sequence). This CDR3 has 14 residues. With 4 bases clipped from V and 4 bases from J, the junction kept 5 bases outside the gene matches. CDR3 nucleotides: TGCGCCAGCAGTGCGGGACAGGAACCCTATGGCTACACCTTC. Protein: CASSAGQEPYGYTF.

The chain has TRBV27 and TRBJ1-6; tentatively, D is TRBD1 (5 bases). This CDR3 spans 17 amino acids. CDR1 and CDR2 (germline): MNHEY, SMNVEV (reference sequence). The V and J ends lost 6 bases and 3 bases respectively, with 18 bases between them. The CDR3: CASSPEGLQGYNSPLHF. CDR3 nucleotides: TGTGCCAGCAGCCCTGAGGGGCTCCAGGGCTATAATTCACCCCTCCACTTT.

The sample holds one count of this clone. V gene TRBV14 combines with J gene TRBJ1-1; no reliable D call. Trimming took 4 bases from V and 7 from J, leaving 10 bases between them. The CDR3 loop spans 12 amino acids. The germline V gene has CDR1 SGHDN and CDR2 FVKESK. CDR3 region: CASSPTGIEAFF. CDR3 sequence (DNA): TGTGCCAGCAGCCCCACGGGTATTGAAGCTTTCTTT.

This clone was observed a handful of times. This sequence joins TRBV6-5 and TRBJ1-4; D is possibly TRBD1 (6 bases). Germline V gene lookup returns CDR1 MNHEY and CDR2 SVGAGI. This CDR3 contains 13 residues. Trimming shortened V by 4 bases and J by 8 bases, and 11 bases separated the two germline ends. The CDR3: CASSLRGGEKLFF. The CDR3 DNA follows: TGTGCCAGCAGTTTAAGGGGGGGGGAAAAACTGTTTTTT.

The chain recombines TRBV3-1 (or the pseudogene TRBV3-2) with TRBJ2-3, with TRBD2 matching 9 bases. The CDR3 spans 16 residues. V trimming: 2 bases; J trimming: 6 bases; junction bases outside the gene matches: 9. Looked up from germline, CDR1 is LGHDT and CDR2 is YNNKEL (reference sequence). DNA for the CDR3: TGTGCCAGCAGCCAAAGGAAGCGGGGGGTAGGGGATACGCAGTATTTT. This translates into CASSQRKRGVGDTQYF.

This chain links TRBV30 with TRBJ1-5; D is perhaps TRBD1 (5 bases). The CDR3 covers 13 residues. The V and J ends lost 3 bases and 5 bases respectively, with 11 bases between them. Germline V gene sequence: CDR1 GTSNPN, CDR2 SVGIG (reference sequence). The CDR3 DNA is TGTGCCTGGAGCGGCGGCAGGGATCAGCCCCAGCATTTT. Translated, it gives CAWSGGRDQPQHF.

The genes are TRBV21-1 and TRBJ1-2; TRBD1 is taken as the D call from the table, unchecked against the DNA. TRBV21-1 is labeled a pseudogene. The CDR3 contains 13 residues. DNA of the CDR3: TGTGCCAGCAGAACTCTGGGACAGGACGGCTACACCTTC. This gives the protein CASRTLGQDGYTF.

This chain joins TRBV7-8 and TRBJ2-2; D call uncertain. This CDR3 contains 13 residues. The V gene lost 0 bases and the J gene lost 8 bases, with 7 bases spanning the gap. Germline V lookup: CDR1 SGHVS, CDR2 FQNEAQ. The CDR3 loop reads CASSLARPGELFF. The CDR3 DNA follows: TGTGCCAGCAGCTTAGCGAGGCCGGGGGAGCTGTTTTTT.

The chain employs TRBV5-6 and TRBJ2-7, with TRBD1 as a possible D gene (6 bases). The CDR3 length is 14 residues. V dropped 4 bases and J dropped 3 bases, with 14 bases sitting between them. Germline lookup yields CDR1 SGHDT and CDR2 YYEEEE. DNA for the CDR3: TGTGCCAGCAGCCTCGGGACAAGGGTCTACGAGCAGTACTTC. This translates into CASSLGTRVYEQYF.

The V gene is TRBV19, the J gene TRBJ2-2, with D tentatively TRBD2 (5 bases). CDR1 is LNHDA, CDR2 SQIVND, per germline (reference sequence). The CDR3 length is 13 residues. Trimming removed 1 base from V and 13 bases from J, with 13 bases in between. This CDR3 reads CASSIVPGNGLFF. CDR3 in DNA: TGTGCCAGTAGTATAGTCCCGGGGAATGGGCTGTTTTTT.

The genes are TRBV7-8 and TRBJ2-7, with a weak D call TRBD2 (6 bases). Germline CDR1 is SGHVS and CDR2 is FQNEAQ. This CDR3 has 15 amino acids. Trimming cost V 5 bases and J 7 bases, with 21 bases left between them. The CDR3 bases are TGTGCCAGCAGCCCCGGGACCGTATCAGCGGGTGAGCAGTACTTC. As protein: CASSPGTVSAGEQYF.

The chain employs TRBV5-1 and TRBJ1-1, with D maybe TRBD1 (6 bases). The CDR3 runs 15 residues. Deletions cut 4 bases from V and 1 base from J, with 14 bases between. CDR1 and CDR2 from the germline V gene are SGHRS and YFSETQ. The CDR3 nucleotides are TGCGCCAGCAGCCCAGGGGCAGGGAGGAACACTGAAGCTTTCTTT. Translated: CASSPGAGRNTEAFF.

This clone appeared a single time. The chain links TRBV3-1 (or the pseudogene TRBV3-2) to TRBJ1-2; D gene uncertain. This CDR3 is 13 amino acids long. V was cut by 0 bases and J by 5 bases, with 7 bases left in between. Germline CDR1 and CDR2: LGHDT and YNNKEL (reference sequence). The DNA for the CDR3 is TGTGCCAGCAGCCAAGAACCCGTATATGGCTACACCTTC. This encodes CASSQEPVYGYTF.

V is TRBV29-1 and J is TRBJ1-2; tentatively, D is TRBD1 (5 bases). V was shortened by 6 bases and J by 5 bases, with 10 bases between the two germline ends. From germline, CDR1 is SQVTM and CDR2 ANQGSEA. The CDR3 sequence is 11 residues long. CDR3 sequence reads: CSVRADYGYTF. The DNA of the CDR3 is TGCAGCGTCAGGGCAGATTATGGCTACACCTTC.

The J gene is TRBJ1-1, the V gene TRBV2, with D perhaps matching TRBD1 (5 bases). This CDR3 region has 15 residues. Between the trimmed V and J ends, which lost 5 bases and 7 bases, there was a span of 20 bases. From germline, CDR1 is SNHLY and CDR2 FYNNEI. The CDR3 here is CASSPELGRGVEAFF. The DNA for the CDR3 is TGTGCCAGCAGTCCGGAGTTGGGCAGAGGGGTTGAAGCTTTCTTT.

The V call is TRBV7-2, the J call TRBJ1-2, with D possibly matching TRBD1 (5 bases). V lost 5 bases, J lost 4 bases, and 11 bases lay in between. Germline CDR1 and CDR2: SGHTA and FQGNSA. The CDR3 spans 13 residues. The CDR3, as DNA: TGTGCCAGCAGCCCTGGGACGGTCTATGGCTACACCTTC. This sequence encodes CASSPGTVYGYTF.

V usage is TRBV30 and J usage is TRBJ2-7, with 9 bases fitting TRBD1. The CDR3 contains 13 residues. Unmatched junction bases numbered 9, after V lost 6 bases and J lost 6 bases. Germline V gives CDR1 GTSNPN, CDR2 SVGIG (reference sequence). The CDR3 here is CACSSGQGSEQYF. DNA of the CDR3: TGTGCCTGCTCTTCGGGACAGGGTTCCGAGCAGTACTTC.

The rearrangement joins TRBV6-5 to TRBJ2-7; 8 nucleotides match TRBD1. Looked up from germline, CDR1 is MNHEY and CDR2 is SVGAGI. CDR3 length: 15 amino acids. Losses at the gene ends were 5 bases for V and 4 bases for J; bases not matched to a gene: 10. The chain's CDR3 is CASSRDRGTSYEQYF. CDR3 coding DNA: TGTGCCAGCAGTCGAGACAGGGGAACGAGTTACGAGCAGTACTTC.

This chain connects TRBV5-1 to TRBJ2-3; TRBD2 might be the D (5 bases). V lost 3 bases and J lost 3, with 14 bases in between. Germline V gene data show CDR1 as SGHRS and CDR2 as YFSETQ. The CDR3 covers 15 residues. CDR3 nucleotide sequence: TGCGCCAGCAGCTCCTCCGGGAATCCGACAGATACGCAGTATTTT. As protein: CASSSSGNPTDTQYF.

The V and J genes are TRBV6-6 and TRBJ1-6; D is unclear. The germline V gene has CDR1 MNHNY and CDR2 SVGAGI (reference sequence). There are 16 residues in the CDR3. With 4 bases removed from V and 0 bases from J, the gap between germline ends came to 10 bases. In nucleotides, the CDR3 is TGTGCCAGCAGTTCAGGCGGGCGCTCCTATAATTCACCCCTCCACTTT. It yields the protein CASSSGGRSYNSPLHF.

The chain employs TRBV29-1 and TRBJ1-1; no clear D. Trimming took 1 base from V and 2 from J, leaving 8 bases between them. Germline V gives CDR1 SQVTM, CDR2 ANQGSEA. The length of the CDR3 is 13 residues. CDR3 residues: CSVEGGGNTEAFF. CDR3 DNA: TGCAGCGTTGAAGGGGGAGGTAACACTGAAGCTTTCTTT.

CDR3 in DNA: TGTGCCAGCAGCCAAGATGGGAAATCTGGAAACACCATATATTTT. Translated: CASSQDGKSGNTIYF. The genes are TRBV3-1 (or the pseudogene TRBV3-2) and TRBJ1-3; D unresolved. The CDR3 contains 15 residues. Trimming shortened V by 0 bases and J by 1 base, and 7 bases separated the two germline ends. Germline assignment: CDR1 LGHDT and CDR2 YNNKEL (reference sequence).

This clone was found once. CDR3 sequence: CASSRQGSNQPQHF. CDR3 DNA: TGTGCCAGTAGTAGACAGGGAAGCAATCAGCCCCAGCATTTT. The rearrangement uses TRBV19 and TRBJ1-5; the match to TRBD1 covers 7 bases. This CDR3 region has 14 residues. CDR1 and CDR2 from the germline V gene are LNHDA and SQIVND (reference sequence). V was pared by 4 bases and J by 1 base, with 1 base of the junction left unmatched.

The chain has TRBV7-3 and TRBJ2-1; TRBD2 aligns across 11 bases. Germline-derived CDR1 and CDR2 are SGHTA and FQGTGA. The CDR3 has 14 amino acids. J gave up 5 bases and V 3 bases, and 0 bases lay outside the gene matches. The CDR3 spells CASSLGLADNEQFF. CDR3 sequence (DNA): TGTGCCAGCAGCTTGGGACTAGCGGACAATGAGCAGTTCTTC.

The V and J genes are TRBV5-1 and TRBJ2-7; D is unresolved. CDR1 is SGHRS, CDR2 YFSETQ, per germline. Trimming cost V 0 bases and J 5 bases, with 12 bases left between them. This CDR3 contains 14 residues. Here the CDR3 DNA reads TGCGCCAGCAGCTTGGGGCAGGCTCGGGACGAGCAGTACTTC. Protein sequence: CASSLGQARDEQYF.

V gene TRBV7-9 combines with J gene TRBJ1-1, with TRBD1 matching over 9 bases. Germline loops: CDR1 SEHNR, CDR2 FQNEAQ (reference sequence). The CDR3 is 14 amino acids. The V gene end was trimmed by 4 bases and the J gene end by 4 bases; junction bases not matched to a gene: 4. The CDR3 nucleotides read TGTGCCAGCAGCTCGACAGGGGGTAGCACTGAAGCTTTCTTT. Protein sequence: CASSSTGGSTEAFF.

V gene TRBV3-1 (or the pseudogene TRBV3-2) combines with J gene TRBJ2-5, with 9 bases matching TRBD2. V lost 2 bases to trimming and J lost 1 base; unmatched junction nucleotides: 2. CDR1 is LGHDT and CDR2 is YNNKEL in the germline V gene (reference sequence). The CDR3 runs to 15 residues. The CDR3 DNA reads as TGTGCCAGCAGCCAAAGAGCGGGGGGCCAAGAGACCCAGTACTTC. Protein: CASSQRAGGQETQYF.

The genes are TRBV3-1 (or the pseudogene TRBV3-2) and TRBJ2-5; 9 bases fit TRBD2. CDR3 length equals 15 residues. Germline CDR1 is LGHDT and CDR2 is YNNKEL (reference sequence). After removal of 4 bases from V and 0 bases from J, the junction contained 3 bases not matched to a gene. CDR3 nucleotide sequence: TGTGCCAGCAGCCGGGCTAGCGGGGACCAAGAGACCCAGTACTTC. Protein: CASSRASGDQETQYF.

J is TRBJ1-2 and V is TRBV7-2; the D is unclear. The CDR3 contains 14 residues. Trimming stripped 1 base from V and 5 bases from J, with 11 bases between. Germline CDR1 and CDR2: SGHTA and FQGNSA. CDR3 nucleotides: TGTGCCAGCAGCTTAGACACCCCTCGGTATGGCTACACCTTC. Its translation: CASSLDTPRYGYTF.